The clone carrying this T cell receptor beta chain has ten or more counts. Each CDR3 protein is one row after TCRdb ran MiXCR on the RACE reads. Of around 380,000 distinct CDR3 sequences in the sample, 4.8% were seen once. This sample was included in a study of human T cells and chemical hapten exposure. About the research overall: A 2 cm by 2 cm inner upper arm patch received 2% DPC for sensitization.

Germline V gene data show CDR1 as MNHNS and CDR2 as SASEGT. The CDR3 is 13 amino acids. V was pared by 7 bases and J by 5 bases, with 5 bases of the junction left unmatched. Noted time point: patch test 1, 2 weeks after DPC sensitization. Treatment in this sample: therapeutic diphenylcyclopropenone sensitization with weekly scalp DPC. The clonotype comes from a woman aged 45-59 years with alopecia areata. Some clones in this sample may be carry-over from other donors' samples. Sequenced here: whole blood, sampled in connection with sensitization to the hapten diphenylcyclopropenone (DPC). The chain combines TRBV6-1 with TRBJ1-5; 7 bases map to TRBD1. The CDR3 DNA follows: TGTGCCAGCAACGAGGACAGGCATCAGCCCCAGCATTTT. Translation: CASNEDRHQPQHF.